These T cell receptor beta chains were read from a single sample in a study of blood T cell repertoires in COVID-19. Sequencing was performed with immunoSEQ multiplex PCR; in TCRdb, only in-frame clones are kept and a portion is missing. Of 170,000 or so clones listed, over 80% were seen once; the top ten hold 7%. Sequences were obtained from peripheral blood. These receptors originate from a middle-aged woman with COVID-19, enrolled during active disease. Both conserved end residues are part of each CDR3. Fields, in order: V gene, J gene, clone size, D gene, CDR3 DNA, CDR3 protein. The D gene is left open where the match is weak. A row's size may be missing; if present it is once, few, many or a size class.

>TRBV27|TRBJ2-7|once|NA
TGTGCCAGCAGTCCTCATTGGACAGAGAGAAGCTCCTACGAGCAGTACTTC
CASSPHWTERSSYEQYF
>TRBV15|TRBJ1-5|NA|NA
TGTGCCACCAGCAGAGGAACTCGGGATCGAGGTCAGCCCCAGCATTTT
CATSRGTRDRGQPQHF
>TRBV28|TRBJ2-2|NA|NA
TGTGCCAGCAGTTTGGGACAGAACACCGGGGAGCTGTTTTTT
CASSLGQNTGELFF
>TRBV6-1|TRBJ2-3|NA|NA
TGTGCCAGCAGTGAAGGACAGGGAGGTTATGGCACAGATACGCAGTATTTT
CASSEGQGGYGTDTQYF
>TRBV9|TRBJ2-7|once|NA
TGTGCCAGCAGCGTACGTGGTCCAGGTTTGGAGCAGTACTTC
CASSVRGPGLEQYF
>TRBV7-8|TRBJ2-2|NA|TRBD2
TGTGCCAGCAGTATAGGACTAGCGCACACCGGGGAGCTGTTTTTT
CASSIGLAHTGELFF
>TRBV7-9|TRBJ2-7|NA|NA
TGTGCCAGCAGCTTATCAGGGGACGAGCAGTACTTC
CASSLSGDEQYF
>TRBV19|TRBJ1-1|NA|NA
TGTGCCAGTAGCCCACCCTCGGGGGGTAACACTGAAGCTTTCTTT
CASSPPSGGNTEAFF
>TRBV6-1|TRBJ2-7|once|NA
TGTGCCAGCAGTGAGGGGACAAGCTACGAGCAGTACTTC
CASSEGTSYEQYF
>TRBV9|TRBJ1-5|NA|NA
TGTGCCAGCAGCCCTCAACCCTATAGCAATCAGCCCCAGCATTTT
CASSPQPYSNQPQHF
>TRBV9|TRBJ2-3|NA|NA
TGTGCCAGCAGCGTGGGGGGAGATACGCAGTATTTT
CASSVGGDTQYF
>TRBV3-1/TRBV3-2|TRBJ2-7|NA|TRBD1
TGTGCCAGCAGCCGTAGCACAGGGGACTACGAGCAGTACTTC
CASSRSTGDYEQYF
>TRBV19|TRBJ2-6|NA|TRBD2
TGTGCCAGTAGTATACGTCCTAGCGGCTCTGGGGCCAACGTCCTGACTTTC
CASSIRPSGSGANVLTF
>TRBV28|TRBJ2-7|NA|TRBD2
TGTGCCAGCAGTCAAAGGACTAGCGGGGGCTACGAGCAGTACTTC
CASSQRTSGGYEQYF
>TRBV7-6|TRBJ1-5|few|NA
TGTGCCAGCAGCGGTGAGAGCAATCAGCCCCAGCATTTT
CASSGESNQPQHF
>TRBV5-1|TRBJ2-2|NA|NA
TGCGCCAGCAGCCGAAGGGGGTCGAACACCGGGGAGCTGTTTTTT
CASSRRGSNTGELFF